What follows are 22 T cell receptor beta chains derived from one specimen sequenced in a study of T-cell memory formation after mild COVID-19. TCRdb recomputed calls from the 5' RACE reads with MiXCR, one row per CDR3 protein. The sample has 250,000 to 350,000 distinct CDR3 sequences; roughly an eighth are singletons. The sequenced material came from PBMCs or a T cell subset sorted from them (not recorded which). The origin of the receptors is a man between 18 and 29 years old who had mild COVID-19 (a few samples of this study predate the infection). Cell type and time point are not known.

This clonotype was detected a few times. The chain links TRBV19 to TRBJ2-1, with TRBD2 matching 16 bases. Germline V lookup: CDR1 LNHDA, CDR2 SQIVND (reference sequence). V was clipped by 6 bases and J by 4 bases; unmatched bases: 9. The CDR3 has 18 amino acids. The CDR3 coding sequence is TGTGCCAGTAGCCCGGGACTAGCGGGGGGGGGCGAGTACAATGAGCAGTTCTTC. It encodes CASSPGLAGGGEYNEQFF. Drawing the rest from reference TRBV19 and TRBJ2-1, the complete variable domain is DGGITQSPKYLFRKEGQNVTLSCEQNLNHDAMYWYRQDPGQGLRLIYYSQIVNDFQKGDIAEGYSVSREKKESFPLTVTSAQKNPTAFYLCASSPGLAGGGEYNEQFFGPGTRLTVL.

This clonotype was seen more than once but under ten times. This chain connects TRBV7-9 to TRBJ2-2; no definite D call. There are 15 residues in the CDR3. The germline V and J ends were trimmed by 3 bases and 1 base, with 9 bases remaining between them. CDR1 SEHNR and CDR2 FQNEAQ come from the germline V gene (reference sequence). CDR3 DNA sequence: TGTGCCAGCAGCTTGATGGACGAGAACACCGGGGAGCTGTTTTTT. Translated, it gives CASSLMDENTGELFF.

V usage is TRBV7-9 and J usage is TRBJ2-1, with 8 positions matching TRBD1. Germline CDR1 SEHNR, CDR2 FQNEAQ (reference sequence). After removal of 5 bases from V and 2 bases from J, the junction contained 2 bases not matched to a gene. This CDR3 has 14 amino acids. DNA of the CDR3: TGTGCCAGCAGCGGACAGGGTCCCTACAATGAGCAGTTCTTC. Translating it yields CASSGQGPYNEQFF.

This clonotype was observed a handful of times. V and J are TRBV20-1 and TRBJ1-1, with D possibly being TRBD1 (6 bases). This CDR3 comprises 13 residues. The germline V and J ends were trimmed by 3 bases and 10 bases, with 18 bases remaining between them. Germline-derived CDR1 and CDR2 are DFQATT and SNEGSKA (reference sequence). The chain's CDR3 is CSARDLMIRGAFF. DNA of the CDR3: TGCAGTGCTAGGGACTTAATGATCAGGGGAGCTTTCTTT.

The rearrangement uses TRBV11-2 and TRBJ2-7; D gene uncertain. The V end lost 5 bases, the J end lost 7 bases, and 18 bases lay between the germline ends. Germline V gene lookup returns CDR1 SGHAT and CDR2 FQNNGV. This CDR3 spans 14 amino acids. CDR3 DNA sequence: TGTGCCAGCAGCCCTACCCGATTTCCGGAAGAGCAGTACTTC. Translating it yields CASSPTRFPEEQYF.

The V and J genes are TRBV11-2 and TRBJ2-3, with D hard to call. Trimming left V 11 bases short and J 1 base short, with 16 bases between. CDR1 and CDR2 from the germline V gene are SGHAT and FQNNGV. The CDR3 has 14 residues. The CDR3 region is CACAPADGTDTQYF. For the CDR3, the DNA is TGTGCCTGTGCCCCGGCGGATGGCACAGATACGCAGTATTTT.

This clonotype was observed a handful of times. This chain links TRBV24-1 with TRBJ2-3; TRBD2 might be the D (6 bases). This CDR3 has 16 amino acids. From germline, CDR1 is KGHDR and CDR2 SFDVKD. The V gene lost 1 base and the J gene lost 5 bases, with 15 bases spanning the gap. The CDR3 loop is CATSDFPRRGEDTQYF. CDR3 nucleotides: TGTGCCACCAGTGATTTTCCCAGGAGGGGAGAAGATACGCAGTATTTT.

This clonotype was seen more than once but under ten times. The chain carries TRBV11-2 and TRBJ2-6; TRBD2 might be the D (5 bases). V was shortened by 2 bases and J by 4 bases, with 15 bases between the two germline ends. There are 17 residues in the CDR3. The germline V gene has CDR1 SGHAT and CDR2 FQNNGV. CDR3 nucleotides: TGTGCCAGCAGCTTATTAGGAGGTAGCGCCGGGGCCAACGTCCTGACTTTC. Translated, it gives CASSLLGGSAGANVLTF.

The V call is TRBV7-9, the J call TRBJ2-7; tentatively, D is TRBD2 (6 bases). Germline V gene lookup returns CDR1 SEHNR and CDR2 FQNEAQ (reference sequence). V lost 1 base and J 0 bases, leaving 16 bases between the germline ends. The CDR3 is 17 residues long. CDR3 coding DNA: TGTGCCAGCAGCTTAGAGTCGGGACTGAGCTTCTCCTACGAGCAGTACGTC. Its translation: CASSLESGLSFSYEQYV.

The chain is built from TRBV21-1 and TRBJ2-5. TRBV21-1 is an annotated pseudogene. The CDR3 extends over 14 amino acids. DNA for the CDR3: TGTGCCAGCAGCAAAGTTCACCTGGGGGAGACCCAGTACTTC. Its protein product is CASSKVHLGETQYF.

This clonotype came up a few times. V gene TRBV2 combines with J gene TRBJ2-1; 10 positions match TRBD2. CDR1 and CDR2 (germline): SNHLY, FYNNEI. Germline trimming cut 6 bases from V and 8 bases from J; bases unmatched to any gene: 10. The CDR3 spans 15 residues. This chain's CDR3 is CASRGAGGVLDEQFF. The CDR3 DNA reads TGTGCCAGCAGGGGAGCGGGGGGGGTTTTGGATGAGCAGTTCTTC. Based on the CDR3 plus reference TRBV2 and TRBJ2-1, the full variable domain is EPEVTQTPSHQVTQMGQEVILRCVPISNHLYFYWYRQILGQKVEFLVSFYNNEISEKSEIFDDQFSVERPDGSNFTLKIRSTKLEDSAMYFCASRGAGGVLDEQFFGPGTRLTVL.

At least ten counts were recorded for this clonotype. The rearrangement links TRBV12-3 or TRBV12-4 to TRBJ2-7, with D possibly TRBD2 on 7 matching bases. V lost 6 bases and J 2 bases, leaving 14 bases between the germline ends. This CDR3 comprises 14 residues. CDR3 in amino acids: CASSPGGRTYEQYF. CDR3 coding DNA: TGTGCCAGCAGCCCGGGGGGCCGGACCTACGAGCAGTACTTC.

The genes are TRBV5-6 and TRBJ1-2; D not certain. Germline CDR1 reads SGHDT; CDR2 reads YYEEEE. Trimming removed 0 bases from V and 6 bases from J, with 9 bases in between. This CDR3 region has 13 residues. The CDR3 is CASSLGGRDGYTF. Written as DNA, the CDR3 is TGTGCCAGCAGCTTGGGTGGCCGGGATGGCTACACCTTC.

This clonotype showed up just a few times. This sequence joins TRBV20-1 and TRBJ1-6; possible D gene TRBD1, 5 bases. Germline CDR1 reads DFQATT; CDR2 reads SNEGSKA (reference sequence). V lost 2 bases and J 10 bases, leaving 12 bases between the germline ends. The CDR3 totals 13 residues. The CDR3 sequence is CSARPRGDSPLHF. In nucleotides, the CDR3 is TGCAGTGCTAGACCCCGCGGGGACTCACCCCTCCACTTT.

The chain carries TRBV6-5 and TRBJ2-3; a weak D match, TRBD1 (5 bases). This CDR3 has 14 residues. Germline values: CDR1 MNHEY, CDR2 SVGAGI. Deletions cut 1 base from V and 2 bases from J, with 7 bases between. The CDR3 DNA reads TGTGCCAGCAGTTACTATGGGGCCACAGATACGCAGTATTTT. Translation: CASSYYGATDTQYF.

This clonotype was seen a handful of times. This rearrangement joins TRBV6-2 or TRBV6-3 to TRBJ2-1; D might be TRBD2 (6 bases). Between the trimmed V and J ends, which lost 2 bases and 8 bases, there was a span of 10 bases. CDR1 is MNHEY and CDR2 is SVGEGT in the germline V gene. This CDR3 is 13 amino acids long. The CDR3 loop reads CASSYRWGDEQFF. CDR3 nucleotide sequence: TGTGCCAGCAGTTACCGGTGGGGGGATGAGCAGTTCTTC.

V usage is TRBV6-1 and J usage is TRBJ2-5; 14 nucleotides line up with TRBD2. V lost 7 bases and J lost 3; bases outside the gene matches: 4. The CDR3 spans 15 residues. CDR1 is MNHNS and CDR2 is SASEGT in the germline V gene. CDR3 sequence: CASTPGLAGEETQYF. As DNA, the CDR3 is TGTGCCAGCACCCCGGGACTAGCGGGAGAAGAGACCCAGTACTTC.

This clonotype appeared a few times. The chain recombines TRBV5-6 with TRBJ2-3; perhaps TRBD2 as D (5 bases). V lost 6 bases and J 1 base, leaving 12 bases between the germline ends. CDR1 and CDR2 from the germline V gene are SGHDT and YYEEEE. The CDR3 has 14 residues. The CDR3 is CASIGGTGTDTQYF. The CDR3 coding sequence is TGTGCCAGCATTGGAGGTACGGGCACAGATACGCAGTATTTT.

At least ten counts were recorded for this clonotype. This chain joins TRBV12-3 or TRBV12-4 and TRBJ2-7; D tentatively reads TRBD1 or TRBD2 (5 bases each). Trimming shortened V by 0 bases and J by 5 bases, and 11 bases separated the two germline ends. The CDR3 is made up of 14 amino acids. This CDR3 is CASSLAGTPDEQYV. Written as DNA, the CDR3 is TGTGCCAGCAGTTTAGCTGGGACCCCTGACGAGCAGTACGTC.

The table lists this clonotype with a few counts. The V and J genes are TRBV6-2 or TRBV6-3 and TRBJ2-1; 11 bases agree with TRBD2. Per the germline V gene, CDR1 is MNHEY and CDR2 is SVGEGT. V was pared by 6 bases and J by 7 bases, with 8 bases of the junction left unmatched. The CDR3 covers 15 residues. CDR3 amino acids: CASSDSGGAVNEQFF. The CDR3 DNA reads as TGTGCCAGCAGCGATAGCGGGGGGGCCGTGAATGAGCAGTTCTTC.

This clonotype has at least ten counts. The chain couples TRBV5-1 to TRBJ2-1; 9 nucleotides agree with TRBD2. CDR3 length: 15 amino acids. Trimming cost V 2 bases and J 6 bases; bases outside gene matches: 6. Per the germline V gene, CDR1 is SGHRS and CDR2 is YFSETQ. CDR3 in amino acids: CASSFSAGGFNEQFF. The DNA of the CDR3 is TGCGCCAGCAGCTTTTCAGCGGGGGGCTTCAATGAGCAGTTCTTC.

The CDR3 DNA reads TGTGCCAGAGTGGAGGGCAGACAAGAGACCCAGTACTTC. Translation: CARVEGRQETQYF. This chain joins TRBV28 and TRBJ2-5; a possible D gene is TRBD2 (6 bases). The V and J ends lost 9 bases and 2 bases respectively, with 13 bases between them. The CDR3 has 13 amino acids. Germline-derived CDR1 and CDR2 are MDHEN and SYDVKM.